These T cell receptor beta chains were read from a single sample in a study of T-cell memory formation after mild COVID-19. One entry per CDR3 protein, called by TCRdb with MiXCR from the 5' RACE reads. The sample lists approximately 500,000 distinct CDR3 sequences; around 27% were seen once. What was sequenced was PBMCs or a T cell subset sorted from them (not recorded which). The receptors stem from an adult woman who had mild COVID-19 (a few samples of this study predate the infection). Cell type and time point are not known. CDR3s include the opening cysteine and the closing phenylalanine or tryptophan. The order of the fields is V gene, clone size, J gene, D gene, CDR3 protein, CDR3 DNA. The D gene is left open where the match is weak. Size is stated for part of the rows, as once, few or many counts, or as a class when the clone is expanded.

>TRBV20-1|NA|TRBJ2-2|NA
CSAPGPSNTGELFF
TGCAGTGCCCCCGGACCCTCGAACACCGGGGAGCTGTTTTTT
>TRBV5-1|few|TRBJ2-2|TRBD2
CASTGGTTNPGELFF
TGCGCCAGCACCGGGGGGACTACGAATCCCGGGGAGCTGTTTTTT
>TRBV5-6|few|TRBJ2-1|TRBD2
CASSLSAGGPDYNEQFF
TGTGCCAGCAGCTTGTCGGCGGGGGGGCCGGACTACAATGAGCAGTTCTTC
>TRBV7-9|NA|TRBJ2-7|TRBD1
CASSLTGTGSAYEQYF
TGTGCCAGCAGCTTGACCGGGACAGGGAGCGCCTACGAGCAGTACTTC
>TRBV5-1|NA|TRBJ2-7|NA
CASSFGGPVYEQYF
TGCGCCAGCAGCTTCGGTGGCCCCGTCTACGAGCAGTACTTC
>TRBV5-6|few|TRBJ2-7|TRBD1
CASSPGTDLSEQYF
TGTGCCAGCAGCCCTGGGACAGACCTTTCTGAGCAGTACTTC
>TRBV20-1|few|TRBJ2-1|TRBD2
CSTKTSGSSYNEQFF
TGCAGTACTAAGACTAGCGGAAGCTCCTACAATGAGCAGTTCTTC
>TRBV6-5|once|TRBJ2-3|NA
CASSYGAGLTDTQYF
TGTGCCAGCAGTTACGGGGCAGGGTTAACAGATACGCAGTATTTT
>TRBV3-1|few|TRBJ1-1|NA
CASSQFGLMNTEAFF
TGTGCCAGCAGCCAATTCGGCCTTATGAACACTGAAGCTTTCTTT
>TRBV18|many|TRBJ2-5|NA
CASSPFLQGGRTQETQYF
TGTGCCAGCTCACCATTTTTGCAGGGAGGAAGGACCCAAGAGACCCAGTACTTC
>TRBV30|NA|TRBJ1-1|NA
CAWSGAEGGGFDTEAFF
TGTGCCTGGAGTGGGGCCGAGGGAGGGGGGTTTGACACTGAAGCTTTCTTT
>TRBV3-1|few|TRBJ1-2|TRBD1
CASSHLDRDYGYTF
TGTGCCAGCAGCCACTTGGACAGGGACTATGGCTACACCTTC
>TRBV20-1|few|TRBJ2-1|NA
CSARGPGRPNEQFF
TGCAGTGCTAGAGGTCCCGGGAGACCGAATGAGCAGTTCTTC